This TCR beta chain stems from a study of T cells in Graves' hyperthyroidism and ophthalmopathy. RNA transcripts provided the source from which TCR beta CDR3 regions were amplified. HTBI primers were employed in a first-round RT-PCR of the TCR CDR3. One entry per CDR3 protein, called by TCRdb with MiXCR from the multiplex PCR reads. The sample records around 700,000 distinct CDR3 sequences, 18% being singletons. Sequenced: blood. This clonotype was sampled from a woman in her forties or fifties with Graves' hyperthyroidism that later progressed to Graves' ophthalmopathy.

This CDR3 reads CASSLLRARGYTF. The CDR3 DNA is TGCGCCAGCAGCTTGCTCAGGGCACGTGGCTACACCTTC. This chain uses TRBV5-1 with TRBJ1-2, with a weak D call TRBD1 (5 bases). This CDR3 has 13 amino acids. Germline V gene sequence: CDR1 SGHRS, CDR2 YFSETQ. V was clipped by 1 base and J by 7 bases, with 11 bases between them.